The table lists the clone carrying this T cell receptor beta chain with a few counts. The method was immunoSEQ multiplex PCR; TCRdb's version includes in-frame clones alone and lacks a portion of them. Of about 98,000 clones listed, 79% are singletons. Germline CDR1 SGHRS, CDR2 YFSETQ. This CDR3 contains 14 residues. Trimming took off 0 bases at V and 7 bases at J, with 14 bases between the two ends. The data originate from a study of control samples from healthy donors and cancer patients. The sequencing input was blood. The source of this sequence is a woman younger than 45 in good health. The gene calls are TRBV5-1 and TRBJ2-7; tentatively, D is TRBD1 (6 bases). The CDR3 DNA is TGCGCCAGCAGCTTGGTCCAGGGGAGTAGGGAGCAGTACTTC. This sequence encodes CASSLVQGSREQYF.